The 18 T cell receptor beta chains below come from one sample, sequenced in a study of T-cell reconstitution after alpha-beta-depleted transplantation in children. Preparing the TCRbeta library involved the use of unique molecular identifiers. TCRdb fed the PCR reads into MiXCR, producing one record per CDR3 protein. The sample gives 150,000 to 200,000 distinct CDR3 sequences, more than 6.5% of which show up once; 3% to 3.5% is in the top ten. The material was PBMCs from the stem cell graft donor, obtained from the stem cell graft. All receptors come from a human donor who donated a stem cell graft to a child with Wiskott-Aldrich syndrome.

The rearrangement uses TRBV7-6 and TRBJ2-3; D uncertain. Trimming left V 1 base short and J 3 bases short, with 14 bases between. Germline-derived CDR1 and CDR2 are SGHVS and FNYEAQ. The CDR3 consists of 16 residues. The CDR3 here is CASSLGTRRSTDTQYF. As DNA, the CDR3 is TGTGCCAGCAGCTTAGGCACCCGAAGGAGTACAGATACGCAGTATTTT. Full variable domain (remainder filled in from reference TRBV7-6 and TRBJ2-3): GAGVSQSPRYKVTKRGQDVALRCDPISGHVSLYWYRQALGQGPEFLTYFNYEAQQDKSGLPNDRFSAERPEGSISTLTIQRTEQRDSAMYRCASSLGTRRSTDTQYFGPGTRLTVL.

This clonotype was counted between two and nine times. V gene TRBV10-2 combines with J gene TRBJ2-7; 11 nucleotides match TRBD2. The germline gives CDR1 WSHSY, CDR2 SAAADI. This CDR3 spans 14 amino acids. The V gene end was trimmed by 6 bases and the J gene end by 3 bases; junction bases not matched to a gene: 4. The CDR3 DNA sequence: TGCGCCAGCAGCGGGACTAGCGGAAACTACGAGCAGTACTTC. It specifies CASSGTSGNYEQYF.

This clonotype was recorded at least ten times. This chain connects TRBV20-1 to TRBJ1-2; possible D gene TRBD1, 6 bases. The germline gives CDR1 DFQATT, CDR2 SNEGSKA (reference sequence). The CDR3 is 14 amino acids. V was cut by 0 bases and J by 6 bases, with 14 bases left in between. The CDR3 loop is CSARDPGEGDGYTF. The CDR3 nucleotides are TGCAGTGCTAGAGACCCAGGGGAGGGAGATGGCTACACCTTC.

This clonotype appeared many times. The chain has TRBV5-1 and TRBJ1-2; D remains ambiguous. Trimming shortened V by 0 bases and J by 4 bases, and 7 bases separated the two germline ends. Germline lookup yields CDR1 SGHRS and CDR2 YFSETQ. The CDR3 totals 13 residues. The CDR3 nucleotides read TGCGCCAGCAGCTTGGATTTATCCTATGGCTACACCTTC. Its protein product is CASSLDLSYGYTF.

The table lists this clonotype with many counts. V and J are TRBV5-1 and TRBJ2-1; D call uncertain. CDR3 length equals 14 residues. Germline V gene lookup returns CDR1 SGHRS and CDR2 YFSETQ. Between the trimmed V and J ends, which lost 0 bases and 4 bases, there was a span of 8 bases. The chain's CDR3 is CASSLGQIYNEQFF. The CDR3 nucleotides are TGCGCCAGCAGCTTGGGGCAGATTTACAATGAGCAGTTCTTC. Full variable domain (outside the CDR3, taken from reference TRBV5-1 and TRBJ2-1): KAGVTQTPRYLIKTRGQQVTLSCSPISGHRSVSWYQQTPGQGLQFLFEYFSETQRNKGNFPGRFSGRQFSNSRSEMNVSTLELGDSALYLCASSLGQIYNEQFFGPGTRLTVL.

This clonotype showed up many times. The chain has TRBV20-1 and TRBJ2-4; D remains unclear. Trimming took 3 bases from V and 6 from J, leaving 12 bases between them. CDR1 is DFQATT, CDR2 SNEGSKA, per germline (reference sequence). CDR3 size: 13 residues. For the CDR3, the DNA is TGCAGTGCTAGGGGTCAATGGTCAAACATTCAGTACTTC. It yields the protein CSARGQWSNIQYF.

This clonotype has ten or more counts. The chain carries TRBV25-1 and TRBJ1-6; unclear D gene. V lost 0 bases to trimming and J lost 9 bases, with 18 bases between them. CDR3 length equals 17 residues. Germline CDR1 reads MGHDK; CDR2 reads SYGVNS. The chain's CDR3 is CASSEYLGGSTGSPLHF. DNA of the CDR3: TGTGCCAGCAGTGAATACCTGGGCGGGTCCACCGGTTCACCCCTCCACTTT. The full variable domain, rest sourced from reference TRBV25-1 and TRBJ1-6, is EADIYQTPRYLVIGTGKKITLECSQTMGHDKMYWYQQDPGMELHLIHYSYGVNSTEKGDLSSESTVSRIRTEHFPLTLESARPSHTSQYLCASSEYLGGSTGSPLHFGNGTRLTVT.

This clonotype was found many times. The V and J genes are TRBV12-1 and TRBJ2-7; TRBD1 is taken as the D call from the table, unchecked against the DNA. TRBV12-1 is a pseudogene segment. The length of the CDR3 is 17 residues. CDR3 DNA: TGTGCCAGCAGCTCTGCGGATTTGTTACAGGATGCCTACGAGCAGTACTTC. Encoded protein: CASSSADLLQDAYEQYF.

This clonotype has at least ten counts. The J gene is TRBJ2-7, the V gene TRBV3-1; perhaps TRBD2 as D (7 bases). In germline, CDR1 is LGHDT, CDR2 YNNKEL (reference sequence). The CDR3 is 15 amino acids. V was shortened by 3 bases and J by 6 bases, with 18 bases between the two germline ends. CDR3 in amino acids: CASSQTDSWGGEQYF. CDR3 nucleotide sequence: TGTGCCAGCAGCCAGACGGACAGTTGGGGGGGCGAGCAGTACTTC.

This clonotype was observed at least ten times. The chain uses TRBV12-3 or TRBV12-4 and TRBJ2-1, with 8 bases lining up with TRBD1. The ends lost 0 bases at V and 7 bases at J; junction bases unmatched: 11. The CDR3 is 17 amino acids. CDR3 nucleotides: TGTGCCAGCAGTTTAGCCGGGACAGGATATTTTCGGAATGAGCAGTTCTTC. Encoded protein: CASSLAGTGYFRNEQFF.

This clonotype was counted ten times or more. The chain employs TRBV20-1 and TRBJ2-2; D is undetermined. There are 12 residues in the CDR3. Trimming took off 0 bases at V and 9 bases at J, with 8 bases between the two ends. Germline CDR1 is DFQATT and CDR2 is SNEGSKA (reference sequence). CDR3 sequence: CSARDNSRELFF. CDR3 DNA sequence: TGCAGTGCTAGAGATAATTCAAGGGAGCTGTTTTTT.

This clonotype was detected many times. Here the CDR3 reads CASSELASSYEQYF. DNA for the CDR3: TGTGCCAGCAGCGAATTAGCAAGCTCCTACGAGCAGTACTTC. This rearrangement joins TRBV13 to TRBJ2-7; D is unclear. There are 14 residues in the CDR3. Germline V lookup: CDR1 PRHDT, CDR2 FYEKMQ (reference sequence). Trimming shortened V by 5 bases and J by 0 bases, and 11 bases separated the two germline ends.

This clonotype was detected many times. The chain combines TRBV12-3 or TRBV12-4 with TRBJ2-5; 7 nucleotides match TRBD2. The CDR3 sequence is 16 residues long. The V segment lost 3 bases and the J segment 4 bases; nucleotides outside the gene matches: 11. The CDR3 sequence: CASSLYASGTGETQYF. DNA of the CDR3: TGTGCCAGCAGTTTGTATGCTAGCGGAACAGGAGAGACCCAGTACTTC.

This clonotype was seen at least ten times. V usage is TRBV7-8 and J usage is TRBJ2-3, with 10 bases lining up with TRBD2. V dropped 6 bases and J dropped 8; count of bases not matched to a gene: 8. Germline assignment: CDR1 SGHVS and CDR2 FQNEAQ. The CDR3 runs to 14 residues. The CDR3 DNA follows: TGTGCCAGCAGTCCCTCATGGACTAGCGGTACGCAGTATTTT. It codes for CASSPSWTSGTQYF.

Worth noting for this clonotype: This sequence may be a read error, since a much larger clone differs from it by one base. CDR3 bases: TGCAGTGCTGTACAGGACTCCTACGAGCAGTACTTC. It codes for CSAVQDSYEQYF. The V and J genes are TRBV20-1 and TRBJ2-7; tentatively, D is TRBD1 (5 bases). The germline V gene encodes CDR1 DFQATT and CDR2 SNEGSKA (reference sequence). The CDR3 totals 12 residues. V lost 5 bases and J lost 0, with 8 bases in between.

This clonotype came up many times. This chain connects TRBV7-9 to TRBJ1-4; D unresolved. CDR1 is SEHNR, CDR2 FQNEAQ, per germline (reference sequence). Trimming took off 5 bases at V and 5 bases at J, with 15 bases between the two ends. The CDR3 extends over 15 amino acids. CDR3 in amino acids: CASSPGVSENEKLFF. CDR3 in DNA: TGTGCCAGCAGCCCAGGAGTATCAGAAAATGAAAAACTGTTTTTT.

There are many counts of this clonotype. The chain recombines TRBV10-2 with TRBJ2-1, with TRBD1 identical over 9 bases. From germline, CDR1 is WSHSY and CDR2 SAAADI. The CDR3 contains 15 residues. V lost 7 bases, J lost 8 bases, and 12 bases stayed unmatched. CDR3 coding DNA: TGCGCCAGCAAACCTCCGGGACAGGGTTCCGATGAGCAGTTCTTC. Its translation is CASKPPGQGSDEQFF.

In its sample, this clonotype was seen many times. This rearrangement joins TRBV6-5 to TRBJ1-1; D is unresolved. CDR1 and CDR2 (germline): MNHEY, SVGAGI. The ends were cut back, 1 base at V and 1 base at J, with 7 bases in the middle. The CDR3 runs to 14 residues. The CDR3 protein is CASSYFRGNTEAFF. The CDR3 nucleotides are TGTGCCAGCAGTTACTTTCGGGGGAACACTGAAGCTTTCTTT.